Listed below are T cell receptor beta chains from one sample, sequenced in a study of shared clonotypes between healthy human individuals. TCRdb's copy holds only in-frame clones and misses some; the assay was immunoSEQ multiplex PCR. The sample lists roughly 1 million clones; 70% to 80% were seen once. Sequences were obtained from memory CD4+ T cells from PBMCs. These receptors were collected from a man younger than 30 in good health. Some clones in this sample may be carry-over from other donors' samples. Each CDR3 is given with its conserved first and last residue. A D gene is named only where the DNA matches it firmly. Clone size is given for some rows only: seen once, a few or many times, or a class if the clone is expanded.

J gene | clone size | D gene | V gene | CDR3 DNA | CDR3 protein
TRBJ2-4 | NA | NA | TRBV27 | TGTGCCAGCAGTTTATCGAACCCAGCCTCAGCCAAAAACATTCAGTACTTC | CASSLSNPASAKNIQYF
TRBJ1-2 | NA | NA | TRBV27 | TGTGCCAGCAGTTTATCGGGTTGGAGTAACTATGGCTACACCTTC | CASSLSGWSNYGYTF
TRBJ2-5 | once | NA | TRBV29-1 | TGCAGCGTTCTTCCGCAAGAGACCCAGTACTTC | CSVLPQETQYF
TRBJ1-1 | NA | TRBD1 | TRBV2 | TGTGCCAGACAGGGGGTCGGCACTGAAGCTTTCTTT | CARQGVGTEAFF
TRBJ1-2 | NA | NA | TRBV28 | TGTGCCAGCAGTCCCCAAGGAGGATGGGGGGATTATGGCTACACCTTC | CASSPQGGWGDYGYTF
TRBJ2-6 | NA | NA | TRBV19 | TGTGCCAGCGTGAAAAGGGGTCCTTCCTACTCTGGGGCCAACGTCCTGACTTTC | CASVKRGPSYSGANVLTF
TRBJ2-1 | NA | NA | TRBV6-5 | TGTGCCAGCAGTTACTCGAGGAGCTCCTACAATGAGCAGTTCTTC | CASSYSRSSYNEQFF
TRBJ2-7 | NA | TRBD2 | TRBV18 | TGTGCCAGCTCCCTAGCGGGAGGCCGGTACGAGCAGTACTTC | CASSLAGGRYEQYF
TRBJ1-2 | NA | TRBD1 | TRBV5-1 | TGCGCCAGCAGCTTCGGACAGGGGGCGCAAGACTATGGCTACACCTTC | CASSFGQGAQDYGYTF
TRBJ2-5 | NA | NA | TRBV25-1 | TGTGCCAGCAGGGACCCCAAAGGGAATGTGGAGACCCAGTACTTC | CASRDPKGNVETQYF
TRBJ2-5 | NA | NA | TRBV5-1 | TGCGCCACCGCTCCCGGGAGCGTTCAAGAGACCCAGTACTTC | CATAPGSVQETQYF
TRBJ2-4 | NA | NA | TRBV28 | TGTGCCAGCAGTTTCCGGGAACTAGCCAAAAACATTCAGTACTTC | CASSFRELAKNIQYF
TRBJ2-3 | NA | TRBD1 | TRBV5-1 | TGCGCCAGCAGCGGGGACAGGGAGACAGATACGCAGTATTTT | CASSGDRETDTQYF
TRBJ2-2 | NA | NA | TRBV5-8 | TGTGCCAGCAGCTTGGCCAGGGATTACACCGGGGAGCTGTTTTTT | CASSLARDYTGELFF
TRBJ2-3 | NA | TRBD2 | TRBV14 | TGTGCCAGCAGTCGAGCGGGAGCCCAAGATACGCAGTATTTT | CASSRAGAQDTQYF
TRBJ2-7 | NA | TRBD2 | TRBV19 | TGTGCCAGTAGTATTTTTGTTTGGCCTAGCGGGACCTACGAGCAGTACTTC | CASSIFVWPSGTYEQYF
TRBJ1-1 | NA | TRBD1 | TRBV4-1 | TGCGCCAGCAGCCAAGATCCGGGGGAGGCAGGGGGGGACACTGAAGCTTTCTTT | CASSQDPGEAGGDTEAFF
TRBJ2-2 | NA | NA | TRBV5-1 | TGCGCCAGCAGCACGGGGGTGGCGGACACCGGGGAGCTGTTTTTT | CASSTGVADTGELFF
TRBJ1-2 | NA | TRBD1 | TRBV10-3 | TGTGCCATCAGCGAACAACAGGGGGGCGACTATGGCTACACCTTC | CAISEQQGGDYGYTF
TRBJ1-5 | few | NA | TRBV28 | TGTGCCAGCACCCCAGCGGGGGCTCAGCCCCAGCATTTT | CASTPAGAQPQHF
TRBJ2-3 | many | NA | TRBV7-2 | TGTGCCAGCAGACTTCACAGGGCTAGCACAGATACGCAGTATTTT | CASRLHRASTDTQYF
TRBJ1-1 | few | NA | TRBV6-1 | TGTGCCAGCAGTGAACAGGGTACTGAAGCTTTCTTT | CASSEQGTEAFF
TRBJ2-2 | few | TRBD1 | TRBV6-1 | TGTGCCAGCGGGAGACAGGGAGTGAACACCGGGGAGCTGTTTTTT | CASGRQGVNTGELFF
TRBJ2-1 | NA | TRBD1 | TRBV5-1 | TGCGCCAGCAGCCAAGGACAGGGGGACTACAATGAGCAGTTCTTC | CASSQGQGDYNEQFF
TRBJ2-7 | NA | TRBD1 | TRBV28 | TGTGCCAGCAGTTTCGGGGACAGCAGCTCCTACGAGCAGTACTTC | CASSFGDSSSYEQYF
TRBJ2-1 | NA | NA | TRBV2 | TGTGCCAGCAGGCGGGACAATTTCAATGAGCAGTTCTTC | CASRRDNFNEQFF
TRBJ2-7 | NA | NA | TRBV7-3 | TGTGCCAGCAGCTCAGGGGCAAATCCCTACGAGCAGTACTTC | CASSSGANPYEQYF
TRBJ1-5 | once | TRBD1 | TRBV2 | TGTGCCAGCAGAGAGACAGGGGGGAATCAGCCCCAGCATTTT | CASRETGGNQPQHF
TRBJ2-7 | NA | TRBD1 | TRBV11-2 | TGTGCCAGCAGCTTGGACAGGGGGCCTTCCCTTAGGAGCTCCTACGAGCAGTACTTC | CASSLDRGPSLRSSYEQYF
TRBJ1-6 | NA | NA | TRBV4-1 | TGCGCCAGCAGCCAAGATGTACGGTATTCACCCCTCCACTTT | CASSQDVRYSPLHF
TRBJ1-5 | NA | TRBD1 | TRBV18 | TGTGCCAGCTCAAGGGGGCTATCTCAGCCCCAGCATTTT | CASSRGLSQPQHF
TRBJ1-2 | NA | NA | TRBV5-8 | TGTGCCAGCAGCTTGTTGTTAGGTCTCTATGGCTACACCTTC | CASSLLLGLYGYTF
TRBJ2-1 | once | NA | TRBV6-1 | TGTGCCAGCAGGAAGCTGGGGAATGAGCAGTTCTTC | CASRKLGNEQFF
TRBJ1-5 | many | NA | TRBV27 | TGTGCCAGCAGTCGGGGGTATAGCAATCAGCCCCAGCATTTT | CASSRGYSNQPQHF
TRBJ2-5 | NA | TRBD1 | TRBV19 | TGTGCCAGTAGTAAGGCTCAGGGGGCACGCGAGACCCAGTACTTC | CASSKAQGARETQYF
TRBJ2-1 | once | NA | TRBV7-9 | TGTGCCAGCAGCCGCCGGGAAAGCGGCAATGAGCAGTTCTTC | CASSRRESGNEQFF
TRBJ1-5 | NA | NA | TRBV7-2 | TGTGCCAGCAGCTTCAGGGGCGGTCAGCCCCAGCATTTT | CASSFRGGQPQHF
TRBJ2-7 | NA | TRBD2 | TRBV5-4 | TGTGCCAGCAGCTTGGGCACTGGACTAGCGGGAGCCTACGAGCAGTACTTC | CASSLGTGLAGAYEQYF
TRBJ2-3 | NA | NA | TRBV5-1 | TGCGCCAGCAGCTCGCTTCTCGGGGCGACAGATACGCAGTATTTT | CASSSLLGATDTQYF
TRBJ2-7 | NA | NA | TRBV27 | TGTGCCAGCACTGCAGGGAGGAGCTCCTACGAGCAGTACTTC | CASTAGRSSYEQYF